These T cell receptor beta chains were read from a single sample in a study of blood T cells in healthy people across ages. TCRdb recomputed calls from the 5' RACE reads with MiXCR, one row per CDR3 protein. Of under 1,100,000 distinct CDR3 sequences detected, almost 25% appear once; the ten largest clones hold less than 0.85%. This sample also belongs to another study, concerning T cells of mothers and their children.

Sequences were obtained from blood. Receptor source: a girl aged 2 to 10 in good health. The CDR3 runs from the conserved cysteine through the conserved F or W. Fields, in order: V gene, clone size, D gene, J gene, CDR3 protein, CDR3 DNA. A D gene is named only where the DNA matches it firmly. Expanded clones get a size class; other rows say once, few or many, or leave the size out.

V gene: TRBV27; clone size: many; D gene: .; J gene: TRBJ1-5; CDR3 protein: CASSSNAASNQPQHF; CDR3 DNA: TGTGCCAGCAGTTCGAACGCGGCGAGCAATCAGCCCCAGCATTTT
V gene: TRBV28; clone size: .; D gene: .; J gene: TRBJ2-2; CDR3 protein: CASSSDRQRYTGELFF; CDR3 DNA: TGTGCCAGCAGTTCCGACAGACAAAGATACACCGGGGAGCTGTTTTTT
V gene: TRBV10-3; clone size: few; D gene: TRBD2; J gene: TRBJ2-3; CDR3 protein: CAIREGGREDTQYF; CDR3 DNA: TGTGCCATCAGGGAGGGAGGGCGTGAGGATACGCAGTATTTT
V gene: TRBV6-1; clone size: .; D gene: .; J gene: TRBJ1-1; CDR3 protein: CASSERDRGKAFF; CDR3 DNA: TGTGCCAGCAGTGAAAGGGACCGTGGGAAAGCTTTCTTT
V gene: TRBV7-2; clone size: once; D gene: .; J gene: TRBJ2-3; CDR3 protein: CASSGETYSVADTQYF; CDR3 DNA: TGTGCCAGCAGCGGTGAGACGTATTCGGTAGCGGATACGCAGTATTTT
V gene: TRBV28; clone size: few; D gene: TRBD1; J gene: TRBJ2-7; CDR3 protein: CASSRTGLGYEQYF; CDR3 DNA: TGTGCCAGCAGTCGGACAGGGCTGGGATACGAGCAGTACTTC
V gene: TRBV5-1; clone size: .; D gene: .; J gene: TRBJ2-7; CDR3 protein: CASSRISDSYEQYF; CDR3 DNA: TGCGCCAGCAGCAGAATCAGCGATTCCTACGAGCAGTACTTC
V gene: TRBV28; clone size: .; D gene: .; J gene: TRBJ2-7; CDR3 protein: CASSLRLGNYEQYF; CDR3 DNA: TGTGCCAGCAGTTTACGCCTAGGGAACTACGAGCAGTACTTC
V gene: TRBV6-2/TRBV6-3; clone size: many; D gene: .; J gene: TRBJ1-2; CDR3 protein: CASRGYGYTF; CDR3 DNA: TGTGCCAGCAGGGGCTATGGCTACACCTTC
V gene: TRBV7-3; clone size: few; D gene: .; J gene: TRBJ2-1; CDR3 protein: CASRSGQTYNEQFF; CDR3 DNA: TGTGCCAGCAGATCGGGACAAACTTACAATGAGCAGTTCTTC
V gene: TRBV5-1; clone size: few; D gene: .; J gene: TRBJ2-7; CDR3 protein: CASSLAVRGDPYEQYF; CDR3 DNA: TGCGCCAGCAGCTTGGCCGTGAGAGGGGATCCCTACGAGCAGTACTTC
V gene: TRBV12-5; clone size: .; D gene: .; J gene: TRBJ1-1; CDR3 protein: CASGLEGGTEAFF; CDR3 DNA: TGTGCTAGTGGTTTGGAGGGGGGCACTGAAGCTTTCTTT
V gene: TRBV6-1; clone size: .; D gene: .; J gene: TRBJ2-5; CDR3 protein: CASRETGRMAYERYF; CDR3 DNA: TGTGCCAGCAGGGAAACAGGGAGAATGGCGTACGAGCGGTACTTC
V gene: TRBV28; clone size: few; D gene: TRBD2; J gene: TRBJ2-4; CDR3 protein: CASSTGLGGSEGDTQYF; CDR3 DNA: TGTGCCAGCAGTACGGGACTAGGGGGATCTGAGGGGGACACTCAGTACTTC
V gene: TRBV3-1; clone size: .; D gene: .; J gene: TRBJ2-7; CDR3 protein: CASSQQAYEQHF; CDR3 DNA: TGTGCCAGCAGCCAACAGGCCTACGAGCAGCACTTC
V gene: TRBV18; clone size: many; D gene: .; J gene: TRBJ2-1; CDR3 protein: CASSPAGRNEQFF; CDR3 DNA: TGTGCCAGCTCACCGGCAGGGCGGAATGAGCAGTTCTTC
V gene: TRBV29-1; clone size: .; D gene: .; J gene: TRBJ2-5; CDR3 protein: CSVLSGHVGEQYF; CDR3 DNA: TGCAGCGTTCTTTCGGGACACGTGGGGGAGCAGTACTTC
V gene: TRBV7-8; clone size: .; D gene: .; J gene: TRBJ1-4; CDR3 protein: CASSLGAGINEKLFF; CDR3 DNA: TGTGCCAGCAGCCTAGGGGCCGGGATTAATGAAAAACTGTTTTTT
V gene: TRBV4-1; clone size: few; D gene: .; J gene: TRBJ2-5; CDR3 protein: CASSGIAAETQYF; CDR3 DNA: TGCGCCAGCAGCGGGATAGCGGCAGAGACCCAGTACTTC
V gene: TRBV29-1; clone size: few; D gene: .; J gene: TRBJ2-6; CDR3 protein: CSAGDFKAGANVLTF; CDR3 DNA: TGCAGCGCCGGAGACTTTAAAGCTGGGGCCAACGTCCTGACTTTC
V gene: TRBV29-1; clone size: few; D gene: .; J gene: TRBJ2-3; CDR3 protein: CSGKGNTQYF; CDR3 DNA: TGCAGCGGCAAGGGGAATACGCAGTATTTT
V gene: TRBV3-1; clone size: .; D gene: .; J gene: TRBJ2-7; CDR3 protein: CASSQPYEGASYEQYF; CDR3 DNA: TGTGCCAGCAGCCAACCCTATGAAGGCGCTTCCTACGAGCAGTACTTC
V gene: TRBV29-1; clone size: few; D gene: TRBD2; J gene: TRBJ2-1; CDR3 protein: CSVVPILAEEQFF; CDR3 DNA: TGCAGCGTTGTCCCCATTCTAGCGGAAGAGCAGTTCTTC
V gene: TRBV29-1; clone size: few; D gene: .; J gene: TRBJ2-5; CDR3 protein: CSVEDEGAPETQYF; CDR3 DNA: TGCAGCGTTGAGGATGAAGGGGCGCCGGAGACCCAGTACTTC
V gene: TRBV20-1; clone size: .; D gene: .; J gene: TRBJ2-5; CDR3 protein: CSASGRGRTWAVETQYF; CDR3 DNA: TGCAGTGCTAGCGGCAGGGGCCGCACTTGGGCGGTGGAGACCCAGTACTTC
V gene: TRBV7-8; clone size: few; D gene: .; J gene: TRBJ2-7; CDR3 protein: CASSLGQRDLYEQYF; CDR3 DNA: TGTGCCAGCAGCCTAGGACAGCGGGACCTGTACGAGCAGTACTTC
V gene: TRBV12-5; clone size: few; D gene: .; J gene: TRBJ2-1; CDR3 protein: CASGLGRKGDNEQFF; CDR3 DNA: TGTGCTAGTGGTTTGGGACGCAAGGGGGACAATGAGCAGTTCTTC
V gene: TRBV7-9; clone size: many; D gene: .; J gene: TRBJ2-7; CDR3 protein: CASSLPDYEQYF; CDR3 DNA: TGCGCCAGCAGCTTGCCAGACTACGAGCAGTACTTC
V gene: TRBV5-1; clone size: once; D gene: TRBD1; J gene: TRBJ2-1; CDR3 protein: CASSSYLSQTGLYSYNEQFF; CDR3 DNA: TGCGCCAGCAGCTCCTACCTATCCCAGACAGGGCTATACTCCTACAATGAGCAGTTCTTC